This T cell receptor (beta chain) is from a study of post-analysis software for immune sequencing data. Study background: Progressive-relapsing, secondary progressive and relapsing-remitting multiple sclerosis were among the disease courses included.

Study conclusions and caveats: Patients had higher frequencies than controls of four to six TRBV segments, including TRBV5-6, TRBV5-1 and TRBV20-1.

Prepared libraries of TCR beta cDNA carried unique molecular identifiers. The yield from around 1 to 10 million T cells was roughly 500,000 cDNA molecules in total. MiXCR, applied by TCRdb to the PCR reads, yields one record per CDR3 protein. The sample contains about 820,000 distinct CDR3 sequences, about 57% of which appear only once. The ends lost 6 bases at V and 0 bases at J; junction bases unmatched: 5. This CDR3 contains 15 residues. There are a few counts of this clonotype. Its antigen is undetermined. This clonotype was obtained from a girl under 18 with multiple sclerosis. The chain has TRBV12-3 or TRBV12-4 and TRBJ2-7; TRBD2 matches 10 bases. The sequenced sample was blood. In DNA, the CDR3 is TGTGCCAGCAGCATCGGACTAGCGGACTCCTACGAGCAGTACTTC. Encoded protein: CASSIGLADSYEQYF.